Sequencing of this T cell receptor beta chain was carried out in a study of shared clonotypes between healthy human individuals. This clone was detected only a few times. Germline values: CDR1 SGHTA, CDR2 FQGTGA. The length of the CDR3 is 15 residues. J gave up 1 base and V 2 bases, and 2 bases lay outside the gene matches. Unsorted PBMC samples were amplified in replicate PCRs containing approximately 300 ng DNA, about 30,000 T cell genomes. Study processing details: Filtering differed since immunoSEQ provided only junctions, with no quality scores. Repertoires were generated with immunoSEQ multiplex PCR, while TCRdb's copy carries only in-frame clones and drops some. The V and J calls and clone size are taken from that table; D and trimming were inferred from the DNA. The sample has about 490,000 clones, around 80% seen once; the top ten hold approximately 12%.

Sequencing was performed on PBMCs. The origin of this receptor is a woman between 40 and 55 years old in good health. Some clones in this sample may be carry-over from other donors' samples. The genes are TRBV7-3 and TRBJ1-5, with 7 nucleotides matching TRBD1. The CDR3 here is CASSLSGGSNQPQHF. In DNA, the CDR3 is TGTGCCAGCAGCTTATCAGGGGGGAGCAATCAGCCCCAGCATTTT.